What follows describes a single T cell receptor beta chain. The antigen remains undetermined. The CDR3 contains 10 residues. The sample is drawn from a study of cytomegalovirus exposure and HLA in healthy donors. Study-level points and caveats: Follow-up analysis later connected one missense variant in DCLRE1C with trimming of TCR beta V- and J-genes. Using the classifier, cytomegalovirus status was reportedly diagnosed with high specificity and sensitivity. Cytomegalovirus association was listed for approximately 150 TCR beta chains.

Vbeta (60) and Jbeta (13) primers were used in the PCR. TCRdb's table, derived via immunoSEQ multiplex PCR, lists solely in-frame clones and lacks some. The sample table sets out about 72,000 clones. V is TRBV21-1 and J is TRBJ1-6; the DNA was not compared with TRBD1, the D call given in the table. TRBV21-1 is flagged as a pseudogene. The sequencing sample was made of PBMCs. This TCR derives from a man aged 40-50 years in good health and CMV-seronegative. DNA for the CDR3: TGTGCCAGCAGCTACAAACCCCTCCACTTT. The encoded protein is CASSYKPLHF.